The sequence of this TCR beta chain was determined in a study of cytomegalovirus exposure and HLA in healthy donors. 60 Vbeta and 13 Jbeta primers were used in PCR. Produced via immunoSEQ multiplex PCR; TCRdb's table is partial and in-frame only. This table holds more than 150,000 clones, 82% found once. Germline assignment: CDR1 LGHNA and CDR2 YSLEER. V was clipped by 2 bases and J by 3 bases, with 13 bases between them. This CDR3 spans 16 amino acids. This clone is a singleton in its sample. The sequenced sample was PBMCs. The V and J genes are TRBV4-3 and TRBJ1-4, with a weak D call TRBD1 (5 bases). The clonotype comes from a man aged 40-49 years in good health and CMV-seronegative. CDR3 bases: TGCGCCAGCAGCCAATTTCGGGGGTCGCCTAATGAAAAACTGTTTTTT. It codes for CASSQFRGSPNEKLFF.